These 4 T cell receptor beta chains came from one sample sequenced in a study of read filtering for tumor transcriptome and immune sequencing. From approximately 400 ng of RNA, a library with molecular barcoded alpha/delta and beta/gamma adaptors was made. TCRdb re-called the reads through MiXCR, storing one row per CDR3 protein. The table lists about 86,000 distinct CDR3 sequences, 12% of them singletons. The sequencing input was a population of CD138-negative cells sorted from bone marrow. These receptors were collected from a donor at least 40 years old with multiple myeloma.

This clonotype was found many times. CDR3 region: CSAVREGEQFF. Written as DNA, the CDR3 is TGCAGTGCAGTAAGGGAGGGTGAGCAGTTCTTC. The chain joins TRBV20-1 to TRBJ2-1, with 7 bases aligning to TRBD2. Germline V gene sequence: CDR1 DFQATT, CDR2 SNEGSKA (reference sequence). CDR3 length equals 11 residues. Trimming took 6 bases from V and 9 from J; bases not matched to a gene: 5.

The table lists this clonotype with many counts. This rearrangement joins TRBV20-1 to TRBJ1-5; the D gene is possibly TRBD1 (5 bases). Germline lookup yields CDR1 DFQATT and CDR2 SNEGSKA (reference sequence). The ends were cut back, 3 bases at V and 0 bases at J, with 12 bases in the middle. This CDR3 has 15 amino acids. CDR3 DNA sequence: TGCAGTGCTAGTCGGGGCCTCGATAGCAATCAGCCCCAGCATTTT. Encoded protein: CSASRGLDSNQPQHF.

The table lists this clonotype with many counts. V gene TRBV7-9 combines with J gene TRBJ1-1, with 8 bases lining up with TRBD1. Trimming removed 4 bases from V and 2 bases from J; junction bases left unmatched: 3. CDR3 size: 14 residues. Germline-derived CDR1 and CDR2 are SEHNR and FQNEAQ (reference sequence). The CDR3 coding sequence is TGTGCCAGCAGCTCCGACAGGGGAAACACTGAAGCTTTCTTT. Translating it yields CASSSDRGNTEAFF.

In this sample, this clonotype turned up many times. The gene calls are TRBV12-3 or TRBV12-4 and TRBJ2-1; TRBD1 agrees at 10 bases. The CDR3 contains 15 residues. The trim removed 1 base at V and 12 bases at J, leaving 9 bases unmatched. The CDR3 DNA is TGTGCCAGCAGTTTAGTGACAGGGGGCGTTGGCATGCAGTTCTTC. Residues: CASSLVTGGVGMQFF.